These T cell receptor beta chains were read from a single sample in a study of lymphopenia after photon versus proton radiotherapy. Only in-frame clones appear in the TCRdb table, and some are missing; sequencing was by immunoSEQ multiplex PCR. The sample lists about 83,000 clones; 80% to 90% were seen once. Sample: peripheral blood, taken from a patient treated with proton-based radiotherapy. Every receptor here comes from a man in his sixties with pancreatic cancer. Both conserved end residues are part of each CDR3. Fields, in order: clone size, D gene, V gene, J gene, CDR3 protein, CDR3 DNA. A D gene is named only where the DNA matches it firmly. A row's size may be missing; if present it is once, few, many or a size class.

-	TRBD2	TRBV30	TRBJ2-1	CAWRLASGSYNEQFF	TGTGCCTGGAGGTTGGCTAGCGGGTCTTACAATGAGCAGTTCTTC
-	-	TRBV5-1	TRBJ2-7	CASSLDSGYYEQYF	TGCGCCAGCAGCTTGGATAGCGGTTACTACGAGCAGTACTTC
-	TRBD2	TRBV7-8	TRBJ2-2	CASSLGTGGVTGELFF	TGTGCCAGCAGCTTAGGAACGGGAGGGGTCACCGGGGAGCTGTTTTTT
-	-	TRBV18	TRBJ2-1	CASVRGADDNEQFF	TGTGCCAGCGTCCGGGGGGCGGACGACAATGAGCAGTTCTTC
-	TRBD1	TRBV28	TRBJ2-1	CAAGGLGNEQFF	TGTGCCGCAGGGGGTTTGGGCAATGAGCAGTTCTTC
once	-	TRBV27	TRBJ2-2	CASSLAGSSTGELFF	TGTGCCAGCAGTTTAGCGGGATCGAGCACCGGGGAGCTGTTTTTT
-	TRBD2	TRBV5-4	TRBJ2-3	CASSFPTSDGTDTQYF	TGTGCCAGCAGCTTTCCCACTAGCGATGGTACAGATACGCAGTATTTT
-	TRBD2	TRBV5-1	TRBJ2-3	CASRSTSGGSTDTQYF	TGCGCCAGCAGATCTACTAGCGGGGGTAGCACAGATACGCAGTATTTT
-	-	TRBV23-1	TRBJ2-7	CASSHRPDSSYEQYF	TGCGCCAGCAGTCACCGACCGGACAGTTCCTACGAGCAGTACTTC
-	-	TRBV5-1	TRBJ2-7	CASSSQDGRWKYF	TGCGCCAGCAGCTCCCAAGACGGCAGATGGAAGTACTTC
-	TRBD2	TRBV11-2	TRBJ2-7	CASSGSGGQYF	TGTGCCAGCAGCGGGAGCGGGGGGCAGTACTTC
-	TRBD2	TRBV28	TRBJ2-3	CASRLAGGPGDTQYF	TGTGCCAGCAGACTAGCGGGAGGGCCGGGAGATACGCAGTATTTT
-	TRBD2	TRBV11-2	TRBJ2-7	CASSLALMRGEQYF	TGTGCCAGCAGCTTAGCCCTAATGCGGGGGGAGCAGTACTTC
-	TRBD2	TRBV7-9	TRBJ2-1	CASSSGAGVSNEQFF	TGTGCCAGCAGCTCCGGCGCGGGAGTAAGTAATGAGCAGTTCTTC
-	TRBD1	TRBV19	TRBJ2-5	CASSIARTGVETQYF	TGTGCCAGTAGTATAGCTAGGACAGGTGTGGAGACCCAGTACTTC
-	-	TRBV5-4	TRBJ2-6	CASRDGSGANVLTF	TGTGCCAGCCGTGACGGCTCTGGGGCCAACGTCCTGACTTTC
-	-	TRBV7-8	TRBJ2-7	CASSLSGYEQYF	TGTGCCAGCAGTCTTAGCGGATACGAGCAGTACTTC
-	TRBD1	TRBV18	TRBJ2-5	CASSTGGSGTQYF	TGTGCCAGCTCAACAGGGGGCTCAGGGACCCAGTACTTC
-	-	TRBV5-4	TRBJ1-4	CASSLGRTSEKLFF	TGTGCCAGCAGCTTGGGCAGGACGTCTGAAAAACTGTTTTTT
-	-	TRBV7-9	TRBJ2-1	CASSPPPRHKKGNEQFF	TGTGCCAGCAGCCCCCCTCCCCGCCACAAAAAGGGCAATGAGCAGTTCTTC
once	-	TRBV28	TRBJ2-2	CASKKGLSNTGELFF	TGTGCCAGCAAAAAAGGGCTTTCGAACACCGGGGAGCTGTTTTTT
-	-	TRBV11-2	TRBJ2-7	CASRPIRDFSYEQYF	TGTGCCAGCAGACCCATTCGGGACTTCTCCTACGAGCAGTACTTC
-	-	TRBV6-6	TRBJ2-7	CASSYSVGGRNEQYF	TGTGCCAGCAGTTACTCAGTCGGGGGTAGGAACGAGCAGTACTTC
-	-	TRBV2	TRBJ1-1	CASSRGRGNTEAFF	TGTGCCAGCAGTCGGGGACGGGGAAACACTGAAGCTTTCTTT
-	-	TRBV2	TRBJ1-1	CASSEWGRPNTEAFF	TGTGCCAGCAGTGAATGGGGACGGCCGAACACTGAAGCTTTCTTT
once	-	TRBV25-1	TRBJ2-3	CASSDGGAGVRTDTQYF	TGTGCCAGCAGTGATGGGGGGGCGGGAGTACGCACAGATACGCAGTATTTT
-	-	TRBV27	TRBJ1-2	CASSSLVWRAGGYSNYGYTF	TGTGCCAGCAGTTCTCTCGTCTGGCGCGCCGGGGGCTACTCAAACTATGGCTACACCTTC
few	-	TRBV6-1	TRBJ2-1	CASSELGGGEQFF	TGTGCCAGCAGTGAATTGGGGGGCGGTGAGCAGTTCTTC
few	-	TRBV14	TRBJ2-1	CASSFRGALNEQFF	TGTGCCAGCAGCTTCCGCGGGGCACTCAATGAGCAGTTCTTC
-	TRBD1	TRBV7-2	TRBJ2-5	CASSFARQGRETQYF	TGTGCCAGCAGCTTCGCCCGACAGGGAAGAGAGACCCAGTACTTC
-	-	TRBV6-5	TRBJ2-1	CASSYQGYNEQFF	TGTGCCAGCAGTTACCAGGGATACAATGAGCAGTTCTTC
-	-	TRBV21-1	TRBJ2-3	CANASSGGITDTQYF	TGTGCCAACGCCTCCTCGGGGGGTATTACAGATACGCAGTATTTT
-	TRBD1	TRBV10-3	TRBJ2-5	CAITAGGRETQYF	TGTGCCATCACTGCAGGGGGCAGGGAGACCCAGTACTTC
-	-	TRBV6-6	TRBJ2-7	CASRPSNLGEYEQYF	TGTGCCAGCAGGCCCTCTAATCTCGGGGAGTACGAGCAGTACTTC
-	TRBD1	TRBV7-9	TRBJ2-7	CASSVVAGTGIGEQYF	TGTGCCAGCAGCGTCGTGGCTGGGACAGGGATTGGCGAGCAGTACTTC
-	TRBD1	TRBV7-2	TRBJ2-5	CASSSNFGTGRYEETQYF	TGTGCCAGCAGCTCGAACTTCGGGACAGGACGATATGAAGAGACCCAGTACTTC
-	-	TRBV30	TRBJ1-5	CAWSVRQGRQPQHF	TGTGCCTGGAGTGTAAGGCAGGGAAGGCAGCCCCAGCATTTT
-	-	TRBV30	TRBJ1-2	CIGKDGTPANYGYTF	TGTATCGGGAAGGACGGGACACCAGCTAACTATGGCTACACCTTC
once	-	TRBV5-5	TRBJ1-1	CASSFLGGRDTEAFF	TGTGCCAGCAGCTTCCTAGGGGGGAGGGACACTGAAGCTTTCTTT
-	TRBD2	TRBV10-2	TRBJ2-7	CASKQRDYEQYF	TGCGCCAGCAAGCAGCGGGACTACGAGCAGTACTTC
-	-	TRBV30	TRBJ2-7	CAWSWSPGSPYEQYF	TGTGCCTGGAGTTGGTCCCCCGGGAGCCCCTACGAGCAGTACTTC
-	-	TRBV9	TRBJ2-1	CASTTPWGDSYNEQFF	TGTGCCAGCACCACCCCGTGGGGGGACTCCTACAATGAGCAGTTCTTC
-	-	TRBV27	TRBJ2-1	CASSYLGVEDEQFF	TGTGCCAGCAGTTACCTTGGGGTAGAGGATGAGCAGTTCTTC
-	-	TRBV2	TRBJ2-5	CASSPRRVEETQYF	TGTGCCAGCAGTCCTCGCAGGGTGGAGGAGACCCAGTACTTC
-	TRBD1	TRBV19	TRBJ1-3	CASSQPGTGGNTIYF	TGTGCCAGTAGCCAACCCGGGACAGGGGGAAACACCATATATTTT
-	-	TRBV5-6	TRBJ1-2	CASSGGLSGERRYGYTF	TGTGCCAGCAGCGGGGGGCTTTCAGGGGAGAGAAGGTATGGCTACACCTTC
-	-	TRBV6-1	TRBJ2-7	CATRDSGLLNYF	TGTGCCACCAGAGACTCCGGGCTCTTAAACTACTTC
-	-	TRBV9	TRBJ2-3	CASSTPREDTDTQYF	TGTGCCAGCAGCACTCCCAGGGAGGACACAGATACGCAGTATTTT
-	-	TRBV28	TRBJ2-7	CASRFGRDYEQYF	TGTGCCAGCAGGTTCGGTCGCGACTACGAGCAGTACTTC
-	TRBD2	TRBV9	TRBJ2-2	CASSAAGGGLGTGELFF	TGTGCCAGCAGCGCCGCGGGCGGGGGGCTCGGCACCGGGGAGCTGTTTTTT
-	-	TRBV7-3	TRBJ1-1	CASSPRGGLHTEAFF	TGTGCCAGCAGCCCCCGTGGGGGCCTACACACTGAAGCTTTCTTT
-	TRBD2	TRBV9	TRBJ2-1	CASSAAGGQWEQFF	TGTGCCAGCAGCGCAGCGGGGGGCCAGTGGGAGCAGTTCTTC
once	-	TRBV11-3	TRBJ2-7	CASKSAGLFYEQYF	TGTGCCAGCAAATCGGCGGGATTGTTCTACGAGCAGTACTTC
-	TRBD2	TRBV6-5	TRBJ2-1	CASSAPGGYNEQFF	TGTGCCAGCAGTGCCCCGGGGGGGTACAATGAGCAGTTCTTC
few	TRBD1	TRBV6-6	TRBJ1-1	CASRDRQNTEAFF	TGTGCCAGCCGGGACAGGCAGAACACTGAAGCTTTCTTT
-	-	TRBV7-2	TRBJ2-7	CASSLIRAGREQYF	TGTGCCAGCAGCTTAATTAGGGCCGGCAGGGAGCAGTACTTC
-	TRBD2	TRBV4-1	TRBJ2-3	CASSPGGLAGTTDTQYF	TGCGCCAGCAGCCCCGGCGGGCTAGCGGGAACCACAGATACGCAGTATTTT